This T cell receptor (beta chain) is drawn from a study of cytomegalovirus exposure and HLA in healthy donors. Study-level findings and limits: Solely CMV serostatus was available to characterize immune exposure. There was a cluster of highly shared sequence variants that was likely a sequencing artifact. Usually a TCR sequence was rare, but some public TCRs were found in many donors.

PCR was performed using 60 Vbeta and 13 Jbeta primers. The data were produced by immunoSEQ multiplex PCR, yet TCRdb's version contains in-frame clones alone and is incomplete. This table has about 160,000 clones, about 75% appearing once. V lost 6 bases to trimming and J lost 2 bases, with 10 bases between them. Germline-derived CDR1 and CDR2 are MNHEY and SVGAGI. The CDR3 is made up of 13 amino acids. A note on this clone: What it binds is not known.

This TCR was sampled from a man in his late teens or twenties in good health and CMV-seronegative. The chain couples TRBV6-5 to TRBJ1-2, with D possibly matching TRBD1 (5 bases). Sample: PBMCs. In DNA, the CDR3 is TGTGCCAGCAGCACGGGGGAGAACTATGGCTACACCTTC. As protein: CASSTGENYGYTF.